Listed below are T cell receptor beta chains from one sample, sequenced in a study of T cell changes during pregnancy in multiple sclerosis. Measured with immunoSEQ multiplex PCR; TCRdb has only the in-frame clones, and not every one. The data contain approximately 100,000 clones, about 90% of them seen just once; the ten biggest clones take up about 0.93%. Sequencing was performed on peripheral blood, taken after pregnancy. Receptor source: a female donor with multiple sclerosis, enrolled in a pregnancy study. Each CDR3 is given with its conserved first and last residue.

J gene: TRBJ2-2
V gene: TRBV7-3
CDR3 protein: CASSDRAGGELFF

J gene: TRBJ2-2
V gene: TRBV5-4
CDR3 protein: CASSLASAGELFF

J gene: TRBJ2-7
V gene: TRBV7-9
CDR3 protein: CASSSVSGAHSYEQYF

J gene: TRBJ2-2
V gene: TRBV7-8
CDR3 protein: CASSRTQGNTGELFF

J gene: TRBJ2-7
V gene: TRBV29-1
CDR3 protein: CSVGGTSGFLDEQYF

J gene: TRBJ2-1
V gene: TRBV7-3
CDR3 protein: CASSLQAGTVYNEQFF

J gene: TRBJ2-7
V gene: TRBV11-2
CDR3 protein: CASSPRIASSYEQYF

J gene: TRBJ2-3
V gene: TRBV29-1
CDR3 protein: CSARNRQGGSTDTQYF

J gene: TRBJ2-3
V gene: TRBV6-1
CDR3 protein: CASRTGSGTDTQYF

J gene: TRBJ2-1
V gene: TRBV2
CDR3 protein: CASSGLASSYNEQFF

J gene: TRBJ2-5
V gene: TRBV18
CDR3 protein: CASSPEVGETQYF

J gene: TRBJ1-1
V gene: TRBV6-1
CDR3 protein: CASSVGRTEAFF

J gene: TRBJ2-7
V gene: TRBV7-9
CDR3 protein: CASSFIYEQYF

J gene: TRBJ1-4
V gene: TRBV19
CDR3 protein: CASNTGTNEKLFF

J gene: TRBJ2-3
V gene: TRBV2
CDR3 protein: CASITLAGALRDTQYF

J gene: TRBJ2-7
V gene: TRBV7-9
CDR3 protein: CASSSSFLAGGGNEQYF

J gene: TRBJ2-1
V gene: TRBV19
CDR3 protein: CASSIRPGLADRLGQFF

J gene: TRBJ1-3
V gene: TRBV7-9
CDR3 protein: CASSFDTGSGNTIYF

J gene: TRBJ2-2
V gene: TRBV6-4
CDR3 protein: CASRASFRHGELFF

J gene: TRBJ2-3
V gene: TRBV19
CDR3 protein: CASSINNPGYTDTQYF

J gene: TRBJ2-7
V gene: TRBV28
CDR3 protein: CASSLQGKSYEQYF

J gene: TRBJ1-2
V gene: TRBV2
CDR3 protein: CASSGQGEGLDGYTF

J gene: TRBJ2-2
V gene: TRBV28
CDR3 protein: CASSFAGELFF

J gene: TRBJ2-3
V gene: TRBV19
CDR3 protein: CASTSQGGDTQYF

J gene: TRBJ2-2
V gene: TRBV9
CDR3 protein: CASSASDTYTGELFF

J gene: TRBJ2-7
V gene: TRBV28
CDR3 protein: CASSSHPRDEQYF

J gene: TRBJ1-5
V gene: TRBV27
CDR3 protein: CASSLSNRGPNQPQHF

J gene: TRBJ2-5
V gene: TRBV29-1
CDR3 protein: CSVEFLDRLVWETQYF

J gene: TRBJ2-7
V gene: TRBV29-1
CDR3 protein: CSVDGTSGGEQYF

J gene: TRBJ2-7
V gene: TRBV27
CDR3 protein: CASSLPNRGEQYF

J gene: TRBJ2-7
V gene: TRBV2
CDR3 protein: CASRGTDRETYEQYF

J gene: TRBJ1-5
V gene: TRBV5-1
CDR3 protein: CASSLNPGNQPQHF

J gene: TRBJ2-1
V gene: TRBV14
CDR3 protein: CASSLIAGGYNEQFF

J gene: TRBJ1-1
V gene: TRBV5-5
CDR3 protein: CASSLGGFEAFF

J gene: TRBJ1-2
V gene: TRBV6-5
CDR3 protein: CASSYSGGYGYTF

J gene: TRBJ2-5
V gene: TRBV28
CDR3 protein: CASSLLGGPIGETQYF